This T cell receptor (beta chain) was captured in a study of T cells in Graves' hyperthyroidism and ophthalmopathy. Trimming at V came to 4 bases and at J to 2 bases, leaving 10 bases not matched to a gene. CDR3 length: 18 residues. The V gene's germline CDR1 is SGHVS and CDR2 FNYEAQ. Whole-study results and caveats: Most clonotypes expanded in the thyroid (above 0.001) were also present in blood. The model's output predicted ophthalmopathy at a median of around 6.9 months prior to onset. Through a model of 13 V-J features, ophthalmopathy was separated from stable hyperthyroidism.

From roughly 9.2 ml of fresh peripheral blood, PBMCs were isolated. Amplified TCR beta CDR3 regions derived from RNA transcripts. HTBI primers drove first-round RT-PCR of the TCR CDR3. TCRdb ran MiXCR on the multiplex PCR reads and lists one entry per CDR3 protein. The sample lists some 740,000 distinct CDR3 sequences; 12% to 15% were seen once. On this clonotype: The antigen remains undetermined.

Sequenced sample: blood. The chain carries TRBV7-6 and TRBJ2-2, with 10 bases that match TRBD2. This clonotype was obtained from a woman between 18 and 30 years old with Graves' hyperthyroidism. In DNA, the CDR3 is TGTGCCAGCAGCTCTCCCGCACTAGCGGGGATTAACACCGGGGAGCTGTTTTTT. Translating it yields CASSSPALAGINTGELFF.